The sample holds a few counts of the clone carrying this T cell receptor (beta chain). Its antigen remains unidentified. With V trimmed by 5 bases and J by 5 bases, 10 bases remained unmatched. CDR1 SEHNR and CDR2 FQNEAQ come from the germline V gene (reference sequence). The CDR3 sequence is 15 residues long. This record comes from a study of T cell responses to AZD1222 COVID-19 vaccine. General study results and limits: After two AZD1222 doses, spike-specific TCR breadth and depth rose versus day 0.

Generated by immunoSEQ multiplex PCR, the TCRdb table keeps only in-frame clones and is missing some. Of about 79,000 clones listed, roughly 94% were seen once; the top ten hold roughly 7%. This clonotype originated in an adult in good health. The starting material was peripheral blood, obtained on day 0 of MenACWY control vaccination. V usage is TRBV7-9 and J usage is TRBJ2-5; 8 bases fit TRBD1. The CDR3 coding sequence is TGTGCCAGCAGCCTGGGGGACAGGAGTGGGGAGACCCAGTACTTC. This gives the protein CASSLGDRSGETQYF. Combining the CDR3 with reference TRBV7-9 and TRBJ2-5 gives the whole variable domain DTGVSQNPRHKITKRGQNVTFRCDPISEHNRLYWYRQTLGQGPEFLTYFQNEAQLEKSRLLSDRFSAERPKGSFSTLEIQRTEQGDSAMYLCASSLGDRSGETQYFGPGTRLLVL.